This T cell receptor beta chain was observed in a study of T cell responses to AZD1222 COVID-19 vaccine. A word on this clone: The antigen remains unidentified.

Here immunoSEQ multiplex PCR was the method, and the copy in TCRdb shows in-frame clones only, minus some. The table has approximately 79,000 clones, approximately 89% seen once. Study-level points and caveats: Mostly white British, mostly female donors; authors suggested clonal diversity may be underestimated.

This clonotype originated in an adult in good health. Sample: peripheral blood, taken on day 0 of AZD1222 vaccination.

CDR3 residues: CASSLLGSDTQYF. As DNA, the CDR3 is TGTGCCAGCAGTTTATTAGGGTCAGATACGCAGTATTTT. This chain connects TRBV12-3 or TRBV12-4 to TRBJ2-3, with no clear D. CDR3 length: 13 residues. Between the trimmed V and J ends, which lost 2 bases and 4 bases, there was a span of 7 bases.